This T cell receptor beta chain was retrieved from a study of blood T cell repertoires in COVID-19. Symptom resolution, clearance, or two negative PCRs marked the recovered donors of Cohort 3. Sequencing used immunoSEQ multiplex PCR; TCRdb keeps in-frame clones, though not all of them. The sample records 450,000 to 500,000 clones, 88% being singletons. Germline V lookup: CDR1 SGHDT, CDR2 YYEEEE. This CDR3 contains 17 residues. V dropped 0 bases and J dropped 3; count of bases not matched to a gene: 9. The sample was PBMCs or T cells enriched from blood (not recorded which). The origin of this receptor is a woman aged 55-70 years who had recovered from COVID-19. The genes are TRBV5-6 and TRBJ2-3; 8 nucleotides align to TRBD2. The CDR3 coding sequence is TGTGCCAGCAGCTTGGAATTCGGGACTAGGAGGACAGATACGCAGTATTTT. Translated: CASSLEFGTRRTDTQYF.